This T cell receptor (beta chain) was profiled in a study of somatic mutations in cytotoxic T cells in rheumatoid arthritis. In the case of this clone: No antigen is known for it.

J gave up 6 bases and V 4 bases, and 16 bases lay outside the gene matches. CDR3 length: 20 residues. Germline assignment: CDR1 SGHRS and CDR2 YFSETQ. Findings of the study overall: Unknown were the antigen targets of the expanded CD8+ clones.

Libraries were prepared by immunoSEQ multiplex PCR; TCRdb keeps only in-frame clonotypes and omits some of them. Of 9,500 to 13,000 clones listed, approximately 80% are singletons. Specimen: CD8+ T cells sorted from blood. The chain has TRBV5-1 and TRBJ2-2, with TRBD2 matching 15 bases. The clonotype originates from an adult with rheumatoid arthritis. DNA for the CDR3: TGCGCCAGCAGCATAGGACTAGCGGGAGGGCCGGGAGATATTCCCGGGGAGCTGTTTTTT. It yields the protein CASSIGLAGGPGDIPGELFF.